This T cell receptor beta chain comes out of a study of shared clonotypes between healthy human individuals. Study-level background: Per donor, CD8 memory used one plate, CD8 naive used two, CD4 memory used three and CD4 naive used three. Regarding the study as a whole: It was observed that roughly 5.5% of naive CD4 clonotypes were shared across several donors.

CDR3 length equals 17 residues. The V gene's germline CDR1 is SGHTA and CDR2 FQGNSA. J lost 3 bases, V lost 5 bases, and 14 bases had no gene match. This was a deep-level run. Once extracted for a subset, genomic DNA was divided evenly among several immunoSEQ plates. Using immunoSEQ multiplex PCR, the repertoire was profiled, and TCRdb retains in-frame clones only, with some absent. The repertoire holds some 2 million clones, with roughly 95% as singletons. A remark on this clone: Its antigen is currently unknown.

This TCR came from a man between 18 and 29 years old in good health. The material sequenced was naive CD4+ T cells sorted from blood. The subset denotes: CD45RA+ positively selected. The chain joins TRBV7-2 to TRBJ2-7; 9 bases are a match to TRBD2. The CDR3 sequence is CASSPPGRLAVSYEQYF. CDR3 nucleotide sequence: TGTGCCAGCAGCCCCCCCGGTAGACTAGCGGTGAGCTACGAGCAGTACTTC.